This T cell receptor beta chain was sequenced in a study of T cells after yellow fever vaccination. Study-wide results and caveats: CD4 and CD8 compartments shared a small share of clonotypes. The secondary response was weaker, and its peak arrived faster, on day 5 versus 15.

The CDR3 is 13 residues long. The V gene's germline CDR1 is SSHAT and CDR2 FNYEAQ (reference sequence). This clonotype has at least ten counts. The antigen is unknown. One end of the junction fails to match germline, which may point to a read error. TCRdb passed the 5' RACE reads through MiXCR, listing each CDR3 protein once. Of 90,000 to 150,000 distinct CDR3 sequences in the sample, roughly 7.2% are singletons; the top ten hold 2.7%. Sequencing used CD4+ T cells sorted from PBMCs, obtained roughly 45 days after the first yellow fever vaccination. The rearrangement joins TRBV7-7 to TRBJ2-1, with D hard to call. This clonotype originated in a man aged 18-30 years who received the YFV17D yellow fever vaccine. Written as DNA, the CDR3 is TGTGCTAGCAGCCCGGGCCATGACAATGAGCAGTTCTTC. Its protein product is CASSPGHDNEQFF.